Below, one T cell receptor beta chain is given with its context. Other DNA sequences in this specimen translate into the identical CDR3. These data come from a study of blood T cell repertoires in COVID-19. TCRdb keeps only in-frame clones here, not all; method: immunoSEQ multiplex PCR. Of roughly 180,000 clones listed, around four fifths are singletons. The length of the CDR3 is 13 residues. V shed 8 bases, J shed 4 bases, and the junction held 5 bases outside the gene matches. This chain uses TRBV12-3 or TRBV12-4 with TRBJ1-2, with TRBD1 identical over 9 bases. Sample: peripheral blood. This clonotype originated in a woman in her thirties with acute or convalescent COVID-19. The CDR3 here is CASSRDRAYGYTF. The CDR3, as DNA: TGTGCCAGCTCCCGGGACAGGGCCTATGGCTACACCTTC.